This T cell receptor (beta chain) is from a study of CXCR3-negative and CXCR3-positive naive CD8 T cells (dated by TCRdb to about 2019). About the investigation overall: In total, approximately 130 million TRB reads were obtained, corresponding to roughly 1.5 +/- 0.3 million reads per library. Diversity and physicochemical repertoire analyses were performed on 11 donors pooled from two independent experiments. The TRBV-TRBJ cluster analysis covered naive subsets from 5 donors and memory cells from 3 donors.

From its cysteine to its phenylalanine, the CDR3 spans 16 amino acids. No DNA was logged. As encoded in the germline V gene, CDR1 is SQVTM while CDR2 is ANQGSEA. Here is what the overall study found, with its caveats: Compared with CXCR3-negative naive cells, CXCR3-positive naive cells had TRB CDR3s with higher hydrophobicity (lower Kidera factor 4), lower energy, and higher strength and volume indices. Because surface CD5, which has been linked to self-reactivity in mice, was comparable between naive subsets, TCR interaction strength was also inferred from TRB CDR3 physicochemical properties. Comparably high repertoire diversity was found in both naive subsets, whereas much lower repertoire diversity was found in memory CD8+ T cells. Naive CXCR3-negative and CXCR3-positive cells from the same donor showed similar TRBV-TRBJ usage, whereas memory cells showed distinct patterns. CXCR3 expression partially decreased after cryopreservation, so most assays used freshly isolated PBMCs.

In regard to this clonotype: The antigen it binds to is not known.

Instrument used: NextSeq 550. The Human TCR Profiling Kit (MiLaboratory) was used to make UMI-labeled 5' RACE TRB cDNA libraries. The full amount of extracted RNA was used for cDNA synthesis, and the full amount of resulting cDNA was used for PCR amplification. Libraries were prepared in parallel with an identical number of PCR cycles. The original pipeline was this. MIGEC and MiXCR extracted about 50,000 +/- 10,000 unique UMI-labeled TRB cDNA molecules per library, requiring at least two reads per UMI. On average, each library contained roughly 40,000 +/- 10,000 functional in-frame TRB CDR3 nucleotide clonotypes without stop codons. After each sample was downsampled to 5000 UMI-labeled TRB molecules, VDJtools was used to calculate diversity metrics such as normalized Shannon-Wiener and Chao1. For the central five CDR3 residues, VDJtools calculated physicochemical properties weighted by clonotype size, namely interaction energy, strength, volume and Kidera factor 4. After reprocessing by TCRdb, each CDR3 protein sequence is one entry, and no DNA is given. Here the V and J calls rest on TCRdb's processing, not on the authors' analysis. The table held for this sample gives approximately 48,000 distinct CDR3 sequences. The ten largest clonotypes hold roughly 0.59% of the sample.

Each CD8+ T cell subset was flow-sorted in triplicate, and 300,000 or so cells per subset were placed directly into RLT lysis buffer. Naive CD8+ T cells were defined stringently as CD45RO-CCR7+CD27+CD95- to exclude memory contaminants. Peripheral blood mononuclear cells were isolated from buffy coats using standard density gradient centrifugation. A FACSAria III was used to flow-sort naive CXCR3-negative and CXCR3-positive CD8+ T cells. An RNeasy Mini Kit was used to extract total RNA from the sorted cells. The TCR originated in a human donor in good health. Some clones in this sample may be carry-over from other donors' samples. Sequenced: naive CXCR3+ CD8+ T cells from blood. The cell subset or site label, as the study defines it: CD45RO-CCR7+CD27+CD95- naive CD8+ T cells expressing CXCR3 (TNR3+). The rearrangement joined TRBV29-1 to TRBJ2-5; the TCRdb call, TRBD1, lacks DNA for checking. CDR3 loop: CSVEMVGTSVGETQYF.